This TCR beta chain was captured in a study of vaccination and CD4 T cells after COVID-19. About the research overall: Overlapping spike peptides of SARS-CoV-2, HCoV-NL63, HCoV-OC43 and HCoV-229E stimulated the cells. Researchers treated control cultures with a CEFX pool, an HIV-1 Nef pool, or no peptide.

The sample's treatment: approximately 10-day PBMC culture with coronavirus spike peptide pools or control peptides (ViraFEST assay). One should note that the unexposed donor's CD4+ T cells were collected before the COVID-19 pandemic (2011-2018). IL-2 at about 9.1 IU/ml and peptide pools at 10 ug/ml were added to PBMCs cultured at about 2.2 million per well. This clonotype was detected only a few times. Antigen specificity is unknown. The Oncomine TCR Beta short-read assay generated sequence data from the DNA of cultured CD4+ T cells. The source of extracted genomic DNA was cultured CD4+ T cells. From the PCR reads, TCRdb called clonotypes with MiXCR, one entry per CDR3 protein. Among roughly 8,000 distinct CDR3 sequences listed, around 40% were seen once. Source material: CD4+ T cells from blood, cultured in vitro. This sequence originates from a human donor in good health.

The CDR3 sequence is CSAGIGGGNQPQHF. The CDR3, as DNA: TGCAGTGCAGGGATCGGGGGCGGCAATCAGCCCCAGCATTTT. This chain joins TRBV20-1 and TRBJ1-5; D might be TRBD1 (6 bases). The CDR3 spans 14 residues. The germline CDR1 and CDR2 sequences are DFQATT and SNEGSKA (reference sequence). Trimming shortened V by 6 bases and J by 2 bases, and 14 bases separated the two germline ends.